The clone carrying this TCR beta chain was detected many times. The germline V gene has CDR1 SGHRS and CDR2 YFSETQ. V lost 0 bases to trimming and J lost 4 bases, with 13 bases between them. This CDR3 is built from 15 residues. TCRdb reprocessed the 5' RACE reads via MiXCR and lists one record per CDR3 protein. Of tens of thousands of distinct CDR3 sequences listed, over 4% are singletons. The sample comes from a study of CD8 T cells in ankylosing spondylitis. V usage is TRBV5-1 and J usage is TRBJ1-2; D gene ambiguous. Input material: blood, either unsorted or a sorted T cell fraction (not recorded which). The clonotype comes from a male donor with ankylosing spondylitis or in good health (not recorded which). The CDR3 DNA follows: TGCGCCAGCAGCTTGGAAGCTGGGTCCCGCTATGGCTACACCTTC. It encodes CASSLEAGSRYGYTF.